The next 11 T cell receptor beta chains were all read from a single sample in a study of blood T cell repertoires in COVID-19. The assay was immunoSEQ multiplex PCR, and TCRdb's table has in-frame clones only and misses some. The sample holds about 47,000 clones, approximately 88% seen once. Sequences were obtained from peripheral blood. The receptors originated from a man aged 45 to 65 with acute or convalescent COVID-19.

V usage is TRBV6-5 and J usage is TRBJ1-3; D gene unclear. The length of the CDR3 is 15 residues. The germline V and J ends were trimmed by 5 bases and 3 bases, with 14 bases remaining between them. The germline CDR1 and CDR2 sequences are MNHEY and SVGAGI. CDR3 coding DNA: TGTGCCAGCAGTCGAGGAGGGAGTAGTGGAAACACCATATATTTT. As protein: CASSRGGSSGNTIYF.

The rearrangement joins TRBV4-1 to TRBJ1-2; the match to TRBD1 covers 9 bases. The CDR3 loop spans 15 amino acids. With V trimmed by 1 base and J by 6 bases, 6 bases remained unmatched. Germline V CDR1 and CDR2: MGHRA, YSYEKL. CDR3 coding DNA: TGCGCCAGCAGCCAAGGGGACAGGGAAATGGATGGCTACACCTTC. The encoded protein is CASSQGDREMDGYTF.

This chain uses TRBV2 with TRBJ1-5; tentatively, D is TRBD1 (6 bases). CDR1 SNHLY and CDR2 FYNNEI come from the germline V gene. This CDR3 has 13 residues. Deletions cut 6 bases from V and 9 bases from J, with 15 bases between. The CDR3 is CASSRGGGRPQHF. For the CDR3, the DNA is TGTGCCAGCAGCCGGGGCGGGGGCCGGCCCCAGCATTTT.

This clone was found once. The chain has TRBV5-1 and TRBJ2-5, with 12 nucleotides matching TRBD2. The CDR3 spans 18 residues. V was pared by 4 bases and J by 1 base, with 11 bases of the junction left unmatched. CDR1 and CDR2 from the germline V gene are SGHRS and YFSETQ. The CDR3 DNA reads TGCGCCAGCAGCCTGGAGGCTAGCGGGGGGGCCGGCCAAGAGACCCAGTACTTC. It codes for CASSLEASGGAGQETQYF.

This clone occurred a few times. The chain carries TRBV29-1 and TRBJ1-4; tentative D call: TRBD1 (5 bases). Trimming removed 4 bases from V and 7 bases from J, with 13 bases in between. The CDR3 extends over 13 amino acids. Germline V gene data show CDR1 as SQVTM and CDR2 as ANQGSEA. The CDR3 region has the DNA TGCAGCGTTGTTGAAGGGGCGAGTGAAAAACTGTTTTTT. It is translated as CSVVEGASEKLFF.

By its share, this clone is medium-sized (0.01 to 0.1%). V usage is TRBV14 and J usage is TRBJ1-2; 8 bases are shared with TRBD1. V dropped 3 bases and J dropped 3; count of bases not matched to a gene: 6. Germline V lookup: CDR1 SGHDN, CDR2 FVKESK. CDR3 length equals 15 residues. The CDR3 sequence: CASSHTGQGYYGYTF. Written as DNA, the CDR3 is TGTGCCAGCAGCCATACCGGACAGGGTTACTATGGCTACACCTTC.

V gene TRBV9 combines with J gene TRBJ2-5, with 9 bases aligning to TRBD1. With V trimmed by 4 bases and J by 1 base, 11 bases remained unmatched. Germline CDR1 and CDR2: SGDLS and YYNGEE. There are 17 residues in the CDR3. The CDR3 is CASSRRGTGFLQETQYF. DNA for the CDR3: TGTGCCAGCAGCCGACGGGGGACAGGGTTCCTCCAAGAGACCCAGTACTTC. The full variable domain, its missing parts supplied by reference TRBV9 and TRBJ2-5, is DSGVTQTPKHLITATGQRVTLRCSPRSGDLSVYWYQQSLDQGLQFLIQYYNGEERAKGNILERFSAQQFPDLHSELNLSSLELGDSALYFCASSRRGTGFLQETQYFGPGTRLLVL.

CDR3 coding DNA: TGTGCCAGCAGCCCCCCCGGGTACGAGCAGTACTTC. This gives the protein CASSPPGYEQYF. This chain links TRBV6-5 with TRBJ2-7; D is uncertain. This CDR3 is built from 12 residues. Trimming left V 6 bases short and J 4 bases short, with 10 bases between. Germline CDR1 and CDR2: MNHEY and SVGAGI.

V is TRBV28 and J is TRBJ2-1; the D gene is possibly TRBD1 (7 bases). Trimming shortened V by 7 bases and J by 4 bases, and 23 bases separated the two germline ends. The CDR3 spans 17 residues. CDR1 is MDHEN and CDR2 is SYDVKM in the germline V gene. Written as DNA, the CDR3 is TGTGCCAGCATGGCTACCCAGGGGGGATTAGGATACAATGAGCAGTTCTTC. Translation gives CASMATQGGLGYNEQFF. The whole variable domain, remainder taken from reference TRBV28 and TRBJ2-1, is DVKVTQSSRYLVKRTGEKVFLECVQDMDHENMFWYRQDPGLGLRLIYFSYDVKMKEKGDIPEGYSVSREKKERFSLILESASTNQTSMYLCASMATQGGLGYNEQFFGPGTRLTVL.

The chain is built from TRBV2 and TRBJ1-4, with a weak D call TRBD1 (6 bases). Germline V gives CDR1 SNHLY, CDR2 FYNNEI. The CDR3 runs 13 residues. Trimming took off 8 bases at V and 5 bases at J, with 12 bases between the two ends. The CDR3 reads CASQTGVNEKLFF. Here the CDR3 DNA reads TGTGCCAGCCAGACAGGAGTAAATGAAAAACTGTTTTTT.

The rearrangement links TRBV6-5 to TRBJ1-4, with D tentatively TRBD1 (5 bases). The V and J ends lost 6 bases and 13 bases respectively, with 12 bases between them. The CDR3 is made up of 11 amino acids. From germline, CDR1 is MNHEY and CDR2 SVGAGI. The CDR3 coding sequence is TGTGCCAGCAGGGACCGGGACTTACTGTTTTTT. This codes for CASRDRDLLFF.